These 12 T cell receptor beta chains came from one sample sequenced in a study of blood T cell repertoires in COVID-19. Assay used: immunoSEQ multiplex PCR; TCRdb lists only in-frame clones, some missing. The repertoire consists of 69,000 or so clones, with about 90% occurring once and the leading ten covering around 5.3%. Sequences were obtained from peripheral blood. These receptors all stem from a man aged 45 to 65 with acute or convalescent COVID-19.

The chain carries TRBV12-3 or TRBV12-4 and TRBJ2-1; possible D gene TRBD2, 5 bases. Trimming took 0 bases from V and 9 from J, leaving 9 bases between them. CDR3 length: 13 amino acids. The CDR3 reads CASSLAGASEQFF. Written as DNA, the CDR3 is TGTGCCAGCAGTTTAGCGGGAGCGAGTGAGCAGTTCTTC.

The chain is built from TRBV10-3 and TRBJ2-7; 9 nucleotides match TRBD2. Germline-derived CDR1 and CDR2 are ENHRY and SYGVKD. The ends lost 9 bases at V and 4 bases at J; junction bases unmatched: 10. The CDR3 loop spans 14 amino acids. The DNA of the CDR3 is TGTGCCATTCGGTGGCGGGAGGGCCAGTACGAGCAGTACTTC. It translates to CAIRWREGQYEQYF.

V usage is TRBV3-1 (or the pseudogene TRBV3-2) and J usage is TRBJ1-1, with 7 bases identical to TRBD1. The CDR3 loop spans 15 amino acids. Germline CDR1 LGHDT, CDR2 YNNKEL (reference sequence). V trimming: 4 bases; J trimming: 0 bases; junction bases outside the gene matches: 5. Here the CDR3 reads CASSLRQGVNTEAFF. As DNA, the CDR3 is TGTGCCAGCAGCCTAAGACAGGGAGTGAACACTGAAGCTTTCTTT.

This chain links TRBV5-5 with TRBJ2-7; 8 bases map to TRBD1. Germline V CDR1 and CDR2: SGHKS, YYEKEE (reference sequence). After removal of 6 bases from V and 8 bases from J, the junction contained 16 bases not matched to a gene. The CDR3 runs 15 residues. CDR3 residues: CASKAVDRGGWKQYF. As DNA, the CDR3 is TGTGCCAGCAAAGCTGTCGACAGGGGCGGATGGAAGCAGTACTTC.

This clone appeared a few times. The chain is built from TRBV2 and TRBJ2-6; tentative D call: TRBD2 (5 bases). Per germline, CDR1 SNHLY and CDR2 FYNNEI. The CDR3 runs to 15 residues. Trimming left V 1 base short and J 2 bases short, with 6 bases between. The CDR3 protein is CASSEGGAGANVLTF. The CDR3 nucleotides are TGTGCCAGCAGTGAAGGGGGAGCTGGGGCCAACGTCCTGACTTTC.

This chain uses TRBV7-2 with TRBJ1-2; D gene ambiguous. V was clipped by 11 bases and J by 2 bases, with 18 bases between them. Germline CDR1 is SGHTA and CDR2 is FQGNSA. This CDR3 spans 14 amino acids. The CDR3 coding sequence is TGTGCCCGACTTGACGAAGGCGGAAACTATGGCTACACCTTC. Translation: CARLDEGGNYGYTF. The whole variable domain, filled in from reference TRBV7-2 and TRBJ1-2, reads GAGVSQSPSNKVTEKGKDVELRCDPISGHTALYWYRQSLGQGLEFLIYFQGNSAPDKSGLPSDRFSAERTGGSVSTLTIQRTQQEDSAVYLCARLDEGGNYGYTFGSGTRLTVV.

This clone was seen a single time. The chain combines TRBV6-2 or TRBV6-3 with TRBJ2-1; 11 bases match TRBD2. The germline V gene encodes CDR1 MNHEY and CDR2 SVGEGT. Germline trimming cut 6 bases from V and 15 bases from J; bases unmatched to any gene: 10. The CDR3 has 13 residues. The CDR3 coding sequence is TGTGCCAGCAGCCGGACCATAGCGGGAGGGACGTTCTTC. This sequence encodes CASSRTIAGGTFF.

The chain has TRBV9 and TRBJ1-1, with D tentatively TRBD1 (6 bases). V was cut by 0 bases and J by 1 base, with 13 bases left in between. The CDR3 consists of 16 residues. Per the germline V gene, CDR1 is SGDLS and CDR2 is YYNGEE. For the CDR3, the DNA is TGTGCCAGCAGCGTAGTAGGGGGTGAGAAGAACACTGAAGCTTTCTTT. The encoded protein is CASSVVGGEKNTEAFF.

This clone was observed a few times. J is TRBJ2-1 and V is TRBV5-6; D might be TRBD1 (5 bases). The CDR3 spans 12 residues. Trimming cost V 3 bases and J 6 bases, with 7 bases left between them. Germline CDR1 and CDR2: SGHDT and YYEEEE. The CDR3 is CASSYTGNEQFF. The CDR3 nucleotides read TGTGCCAGCAGCTATACAGGCAATGAGCAGTTCTTC.

V and J are TRBV29-1 and TRBJ2-1; no definite D call. V gave up 7 bases and J gave up 1 base, with 11 bases separating them. Germline assignment: CDR1 SQVTM and CDR2 ANQGSEA. There are 13 residues in the CDR3. CDR3 loop: CSAESASYNEQFF. The CDR3, as DNA: TGCAGCGCCGAGTCCGCTTCCTACAATGAGCAGTTCTTC.

The chain links TRBV30 to TRBJ1-3; a weak D match, TRBD1 (5 bases). The germline gives CDR1 GTSNPN, CDR2 SVGIG (reference sequence). The CDR3 extends over 14 amino acids. The V gene lost 1 base and the J gene lost 2 bases, with 9 bases spanning the gap. CDR3 nucleotide sequence: TGTGCCTGGAGTGGCGGGGGAGCTGGAAACACCATATATTTT. This gives the protein CAWSGGGAGNTIYF.

The gene calls are TRBV20-1 and TRBJ2-1; 7 bases are shared with TRBD1. The CDR3 runs 12 residues. V trimming: 3 bases; J trimming: 8 bases; junction bases outside the gene matches: 4. Per germline, CDR1 DFQATT and CDR2 SNEGSKA (reference sequence). The CDR3 region is CSASPQGDEQFF. In DNA, the CDR3 is TGCAGTGCTAGTCCTCAGGGGGATGAGCAGTTCTTC.